This T cell receptor (beta chain) was identified during a study of CD8 T cells in Susac syndrome (dated by TCRdb to 2018 to 2020). Turning to the overall study: Of the Susac syndrome patients who were sequenced, over five had clinically active disease and about eight were in clinical remission. Susac syndrome patients were therapy-naive, on corticosteroids (some also receiving IVIg), or on IVIg alone at blood withdrawal. Whether CD8+ T cell activation and differentiation in Susac syndrome was antigen driven was tested using repertoire sequencing. Study-level results and caveats: The number of individuals in the TCR sequencing and HLA analysis was acknowledged as relatively small. In patients with Susac syndrome, the CD4+ T cell repertoire showed no detectable clonal expansion.

The germline ends are 4 bases apart after V is trimmed by 2 bases and J by 3 bases. The germline V gene sets CDR1 to MNHEY and CDR2 to SVGAGI. Inclusive of the bounding cysteine and phenylalanine, the CDR3 is 12 residues long. Kept here is only the CDR3 DNA, which spans 36 bases and is read in frame from base 1. Only a few counts were recorded for this clonotype. Its cognate antigen has yet to be identified. No per-base quality is available; no much larger clone lies one base away. RNA was extracted using the RNeasy kit, and roughly 0.5 to 1 microgram was reverse transcribed with random hexamers. TCR beta CDR3 regions were amplified with the immunoSEQ multiplex PCR assay covering 54 Vbeta and 13 Jbeta segments. To correct PCR amplification bias, a synthetic template baseline was used for both primer optimization and computational correction. From the authors' description of their analysis: Reads were assigned to V, D and J genes according to IMGT and analyzed in immunoSEQ Analyzer, with only productive sequences retained. Clonality was calculated as one minus the Shannon entropy normalized by log2 of the number of productive unique sequences. Public and private clones were assessed among the 100 most prevalent clones of each patient and control. Clones were defined as Susac-specific if absent from the healthy and MS cohorts, from around 1,100 published viral clones and from other ImmuneACCESS disease sequences. The raw public reads went through TCRdb reprocessing: fastp at Q25, MiXCR clone calling, in-frame beta chains kept. Rows with one shared CDR3 protein collapse into an entry with the most common genes and DNA. Clone size and V and J calls follow TCRdb, not the original study. The sample table holds around 110,000 distinct CDR3 sequences, of which nearly 96% were seen once. Less than 0.15% of the sample rests with the top ten.

High-throughput TCR beta sequencing profiled peripheral blood CD8+ and CD4+ T cells from healthy donors, Susac syndrome patients and multiple sclerosis patients. The Susac syndrome patients fulfilled recently defined diagnostic criteria for definite or probable disease. Bulk CD8+ and CD4+ T cells were purified by magnetic negative isolation, while CD8+ TEMRA cells were enriched using FACS. Blood was collected in EDTA tubes and processed within 24 hours, with PBMCs isolated through density gradient centrifugation. PBMCs intended for TCR sequencing were cryopreserved in liquid nitrogen and were subsequently thawed in a 37 degrees C water bath. A purity of at least 90% was achieved for sorted or isolated CD4+, CD8+ and CD8+ TEMRA cells.

The material sequenced was CD4+ T cells from PBMCs. This sequence uses TRBV6-5 and TRBJ2-5, with no confident D gene call. This TCR derives from a human donor with Susac syndrome. The CDR3 corresponds to CASSYREETQYF. The DNA sequence is given as TGTGCCAGCAGTTACAGGGAAGAGACCCAGTACTTC.